This T cell receptor beta chain was recovered during a study of regulatory T cells in long-lasting Graves disease. General study findings and limits: Preferential use of TRBV28, TRBJ1-2 and TRBJ2-5 was seen in persistent disease.

According to the study, TCR beta libraries were built with iRepertoire HTBI primers and CDR3-region Arm-PCR. TCRdb independently ran MiXCR on the multiplex PCR reads; one entry per CDR3 protein. Altogether about 660,000 distinct CDR3 sequences are present, 30% being singletons, with the ten largest covering around 42%. Time point specified: persistent/refractory GD, antithyroid drugs over 5 years with positive TRAb. PBMC-extracted RNA yielded the TCR library. A volume of approximately 9 milliliters of peripheral blood was collected in EDTA tubes. CDR1 and CDR2 from the germline V gene are DFQATT and SNEGSKA (reference sequence). The CDR3 has 17 amino acids. The V and J ends lost 6 bases and 3 bases, in that order; junction bases with no gene match: 15. A word on this clonotype: Its antigen is currently unknown.

Material: peripheral blood mononuclear cells (PBMCs), obtained when the disease was refractory, from a patient treated with antithyroid drugs. The chain combines TRBV20-1 with TRBJ2-7; 12 bases map to TRBD2. This sequence was found in a female donor with Graves disease. Here the CDR3 reads CSARRPLGLAGHYEQYF. DNA of the CDR3: TGCAGTGCCAGGCGTCCACTAGGACTAGCGGGACACTACGAGCAGTACTTC.